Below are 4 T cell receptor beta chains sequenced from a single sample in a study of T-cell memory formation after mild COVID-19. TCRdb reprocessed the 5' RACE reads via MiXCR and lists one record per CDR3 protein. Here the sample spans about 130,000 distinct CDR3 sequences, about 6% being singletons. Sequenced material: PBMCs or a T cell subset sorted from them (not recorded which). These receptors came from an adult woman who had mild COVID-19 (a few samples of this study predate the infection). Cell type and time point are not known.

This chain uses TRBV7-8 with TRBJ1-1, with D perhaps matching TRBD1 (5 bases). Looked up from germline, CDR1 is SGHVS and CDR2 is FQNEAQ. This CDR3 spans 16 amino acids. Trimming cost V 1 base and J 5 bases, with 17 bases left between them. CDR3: CASSLESAIGGTEAFF. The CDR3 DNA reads TGTGCCAGCAGCTTAGAGTCAGCCATCGGGGGGACTGAAGCTTTCTTT.

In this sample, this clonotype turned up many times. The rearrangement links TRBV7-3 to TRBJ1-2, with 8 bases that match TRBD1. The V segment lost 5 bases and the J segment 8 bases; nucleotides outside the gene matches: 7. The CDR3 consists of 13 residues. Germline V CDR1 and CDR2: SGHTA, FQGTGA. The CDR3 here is CASSQGQGWGYTF. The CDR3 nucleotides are TGTGCCAGCAGCCAAGGACAGGGATGGGGCTACACCTTC.

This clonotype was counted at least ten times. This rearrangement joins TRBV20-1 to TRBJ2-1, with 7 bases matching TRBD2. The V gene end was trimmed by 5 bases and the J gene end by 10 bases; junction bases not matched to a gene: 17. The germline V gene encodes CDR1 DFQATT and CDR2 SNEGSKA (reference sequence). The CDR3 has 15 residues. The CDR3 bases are TGCAGTGCTTCTGCCTGGGCTAGCGGAGGTCAGGAGCAGTTCTTC. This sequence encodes CSASAWASGGQEQFF.

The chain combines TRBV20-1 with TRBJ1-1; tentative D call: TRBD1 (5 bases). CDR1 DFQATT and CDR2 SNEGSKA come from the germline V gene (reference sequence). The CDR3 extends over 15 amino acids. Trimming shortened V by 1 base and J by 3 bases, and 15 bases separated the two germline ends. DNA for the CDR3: TGCAGTGCTAGAGGGGGCCCAAAGGTGTACACTGAAGCTTTCTTT. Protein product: CSARGGPKVYTEAFF.